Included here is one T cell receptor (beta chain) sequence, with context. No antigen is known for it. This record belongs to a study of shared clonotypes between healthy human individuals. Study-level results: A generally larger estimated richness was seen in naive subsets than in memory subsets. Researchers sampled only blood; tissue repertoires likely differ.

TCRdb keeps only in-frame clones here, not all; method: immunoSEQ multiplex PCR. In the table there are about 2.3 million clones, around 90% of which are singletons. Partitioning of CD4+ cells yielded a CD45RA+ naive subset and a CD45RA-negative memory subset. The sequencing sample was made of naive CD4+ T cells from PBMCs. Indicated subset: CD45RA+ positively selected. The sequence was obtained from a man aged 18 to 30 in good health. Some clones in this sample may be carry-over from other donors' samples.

CDR3 nucleotides: TGTGCCAGCAGCCAAGAGGGGGCTAGCGGGACCTACAATGAGCAGTTCTTC. This translates into CASSQEGASGTYNEQFF. The chain uses TRBV14 and TRBJ2-1; 9 bases agree with TRBD2. This CDR3 is 17 amino acids long. The V gene's germline CDR1 is SGHDN and CDR2 FVKESK. The J segment lost 2 bases and the V segment lost 0 bases, leaving 5 bases of the junction unmatched.